A selection of T cell receptor beta chains follows, all from one sample in a study of blood T cell repertoires in COVID-19. Clones were sequenced by immunoSEQ multiplex PCR, and TCRdb holds only the in-frame ones, with some missing. There are about 220,000 clones in the sample; 84% occur only once, and 9.7% lies in the top ten. The specimen was peripheral blood. The receptors derive from a man between 45 and 60 years old with active or convalescent COVID-19. The CDR3 runs from the conserved cysteine through the conserved F or W. The D gene is left open where the match is weak. Rows may omit the clone size; those that give it use once, few, many or a size class.

j_gene	v_gene	d_gene	abundance	CDR3nt	CDR3aa
TRBJ1-2	TRBV7-8	TRBD1	NA	TGTGCCAGCAGCTCGGGACAGGTTGGTGGCTACACCTTC	CASSSGQVGGYTF
TRBJ1-5	TRBV28	NA	NA	TGTGCCAGCAGCTCCCCGCGGAGAGGCAATCAGCCCCAGCATTTT	CASSSPRRGNQPQHF
TRBJ2-5	TRBV19	TRBD2	NA	TGTGCCAGTAGTATTGGACTAGCGGTCCAAGAGACCCAGTACTTC	CASSIGLAVQETQYF
TRBJ2-7	TRBV7-2	NA	NA	TGTGCCAGCAGCTCGGACTGGGCGGGGGAGCAGTACTTC	CASSSDWAGEQYF
TRBJ2-7	TRBV5-4	TRBD2	NA	TGTGCCAGCAGCCTAGCGGGAGGCCCTCCCTACGAGCAGTACTTC	CASSLAGGPPYEQYF
TRBJ1-2	TRBV9	NA	NA	TGTGCCAGCAGCGTAGATCCTAATTACTATGGCTACACCTTC	CASSVDPNYYGYTF
TRBJ2-5	TRBV7-6	TRBD2	NA	TGTGCCAGCAGCTTAGCGGCTTCGGGGGGGCAGACCCAGTACTTC	CASSLAASGGQTQYF
TRBJ1-2	TRBV2	TRBD1	NA	TGTGCCAGCCGGGGACAGTTTGACTATGGCTACACCTTC	CASRGQFDYGYTF
TRBJ1-2	TRBV4-3	NA	NA	TGCGCCAGCAGCCAAGATCTGCGAGGGAACTATGGCTACACCTTC	CASSQDLRGNYGYTF
TRBJ1-5	TRBV5-1	NA	NA	TGCGCCAGCAGCTTGGACTCGAGGAGCAATCAGCCCCAGCATTTT	CASSLDSRSNQPQHF
TRBJ2-7	TRBV6-1	TRBD2	NA	TGTGCCAGCAGTGAAAAAATGGGGCTAGCGGGAGGGCCGATGGGAGAGCAGTACTTC	CASSEKMGLAGGPMGEQYF
TRBJ1-2	TRBV2	TRBD1	NA	TGTGCCAGCAGTGTGGGACAGCTGAGGGGCTACACCTTC	CASSVGQLRGYTF
TRBJ2-7	TRBV21-1	NA	NA	TGTGCCAGCCCCTCGGCTAGCAGAGCCTCCTACGAGCAGTACTTC	CASPSASRASYEQYF
TRBJ2-5	TRBV5-1	TRBD2	NA	TGCGCCAGCAGCTTGGGTTACGCGGGAGGGCGGCTACTACAAGAGACCCAGTACTTC	CASSLGYAGGRLLQETQYF
TRBJ2-7	TRBV27	TRBD1	NA	TGTGCCAGCAGTCTCAAAGCCGGGACAGGTCCCTCCTACGAGCAGTACTTC	CASSLKAGTGPSYEQYF
TRBJ1-1	TRBV7-2	NA	once	TGTGCCAGCAGCTTGTCTAAGGGGATGGCTTTCTTT	CASSLSKGMAFF
TRBJ2-2	TRBV3-1/TRBV3-2	TRBD1	NA	TGTGCCAGCAGCCAGGCCGCTAACAGGGGGCAACCCCTTTCGAACACCGGGGAGCTGTTTTTT	CASSQAANRGQPLSNTGELFF
TRBJ2-1	TRBV5-4	TRBD2	NA	TGTGCCAGCAGCCCTAGCGGGGGAGGCTCCTACAATGAGCAGTTCTTC	CASSPSGGGSYNEQFF
TRBJ2-2	TRBV9	TRBD2	once	TGTGCCAGCAGCGTAACTAGCGGGGGCCACTTGACCGGGGAGCTGTTTTTT	CASSVTSGGHLTGELFF
TRBJ2-2	TRBV3-1/TRBV3-2	TRBD1	NA	TGTGCCAAATTTGAGGGACAGGGGGTGACCGGGGAGCTGTTTTTT	CAKFEGQGVTGELFF
TRBJ2-1	TRBV2	NA	NA	TGTGCCAGTATACGGGAGAGGGGGGGCAATGAGCAGTTCTTC	CASIRERGGNEQFF
TRBJ1-2	TRBV7-9	NA	NA	TGTGCCAGCGGGGGGGAGGGCGGACCTCGAGGCTACACCTTC	CASGGEGGPRGYTF
TRBJ1-1	TRBV18	NA	NA	TGTGCCAGCTCTAAGACACAGAACACTGAAGCTTTCTTT	CASSKTQNTEAFF
TRBJ2-2	TRBV19	TRBD2	NA	TGTGCCAGTAGTATAGGACTAGCGGGGGGATCCGGGGAGCTGTTTTTT	CASSIGLAGGSGELFF
TRBJ1-4	TRBV28	NA	NA	TGTGCCAGCAGGACGGAGGGATATAATGAAAAACTGTTTTTT	CASRTEGYNEKLFF
TRBJ2-5	TRBV9	TRBD2	NA	TGTGCCAGCAGCGTAGCGGGGACTAGGGAGGAGACCCAGTACTTC	CASSVAGTREETQYF